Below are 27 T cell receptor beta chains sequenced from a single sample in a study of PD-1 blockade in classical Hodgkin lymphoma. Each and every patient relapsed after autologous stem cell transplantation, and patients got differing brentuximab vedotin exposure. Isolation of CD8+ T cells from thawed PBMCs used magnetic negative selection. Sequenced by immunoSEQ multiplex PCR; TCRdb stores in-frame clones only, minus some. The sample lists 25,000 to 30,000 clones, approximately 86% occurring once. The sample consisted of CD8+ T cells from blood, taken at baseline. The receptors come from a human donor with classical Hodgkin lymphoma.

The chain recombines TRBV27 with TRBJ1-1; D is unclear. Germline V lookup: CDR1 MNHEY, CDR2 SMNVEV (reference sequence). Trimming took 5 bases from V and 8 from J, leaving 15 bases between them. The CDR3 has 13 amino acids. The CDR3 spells CASSPNSGREAFF. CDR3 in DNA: TGTGCCAGCAGTCCTAATAGTGGGAGAGAAGCTTTCTTT.

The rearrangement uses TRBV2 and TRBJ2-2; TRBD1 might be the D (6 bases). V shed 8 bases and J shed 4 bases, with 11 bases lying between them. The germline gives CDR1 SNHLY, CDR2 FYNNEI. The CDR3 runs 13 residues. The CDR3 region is CASEQGSTGELFF. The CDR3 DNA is TGTGCCAGCGAACAGGGAAGCACCGGGGAGCTGTTTTTT.

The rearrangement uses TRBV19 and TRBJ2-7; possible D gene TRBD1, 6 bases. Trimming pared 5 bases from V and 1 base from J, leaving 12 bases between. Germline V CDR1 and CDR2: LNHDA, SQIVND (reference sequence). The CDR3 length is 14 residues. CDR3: CASSQGPLSYEQYF. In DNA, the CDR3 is TGTGCCAGTAGTCAGGGGCCCCTTTCCTACGAGCAGTACTTC.

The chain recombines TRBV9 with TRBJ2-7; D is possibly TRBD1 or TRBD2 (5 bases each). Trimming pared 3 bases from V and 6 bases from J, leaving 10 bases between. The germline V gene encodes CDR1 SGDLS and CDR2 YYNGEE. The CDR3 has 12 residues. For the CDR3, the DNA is TGTGCCAGCAGCGGCCCAGGGAGCGAGCAGTACTTC. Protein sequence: CASSGPGSEQYF.

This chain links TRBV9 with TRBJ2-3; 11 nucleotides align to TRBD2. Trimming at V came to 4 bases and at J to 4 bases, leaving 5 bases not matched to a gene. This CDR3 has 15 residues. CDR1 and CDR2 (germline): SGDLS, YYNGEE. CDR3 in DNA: TGTGCCAGCAGCCTTAGCGGGAGGGGGGCAGATACGCAGTATTTT. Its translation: CASSLSGRGADTQYF.

The CDR3 protein is CASSNPGSSYNEQFF. The CDR3 bases are TGTGCCAGCAGTAATCCGGGGAGCTCCTACAATGAGCAGTTCTTC. This chain uses TRBV6-1 with TRBJ2-1, with D possibly being TRBD2 (5 bases). Germline CDR1 and CDR2: MNHNS and SASEGT. CDR3 size: 15 residues. V lost 5 bases and J 0 bases, leaving 11 bases between the germline ends.

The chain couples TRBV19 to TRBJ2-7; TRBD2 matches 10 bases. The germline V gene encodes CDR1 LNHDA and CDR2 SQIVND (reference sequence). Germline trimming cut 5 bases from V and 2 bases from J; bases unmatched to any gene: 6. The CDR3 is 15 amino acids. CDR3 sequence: CASSLGLAATYEQYF. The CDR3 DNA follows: TGTGCCAGTAGTCTCGGACTAGCGGCGACCTACGAGCAGTACTTC.

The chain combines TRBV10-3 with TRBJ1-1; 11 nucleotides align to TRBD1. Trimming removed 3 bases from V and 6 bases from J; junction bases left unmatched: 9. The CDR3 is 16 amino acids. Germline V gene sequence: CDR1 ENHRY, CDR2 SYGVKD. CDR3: CAISERDRGVFSEAFF. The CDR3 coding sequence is TGTGCCATCAGTGAACGGGACAGGGGGGTTTTCTCTGAAGCTTTCTTT.

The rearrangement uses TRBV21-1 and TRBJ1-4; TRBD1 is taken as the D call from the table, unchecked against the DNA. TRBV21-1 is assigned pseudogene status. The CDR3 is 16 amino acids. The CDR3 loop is CASSKIRTGALEKLFF. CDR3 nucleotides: TGTGCCAGCAGCAAAATAAGGACAGGGGCGCTGGAAAAACTGTTTTTT.

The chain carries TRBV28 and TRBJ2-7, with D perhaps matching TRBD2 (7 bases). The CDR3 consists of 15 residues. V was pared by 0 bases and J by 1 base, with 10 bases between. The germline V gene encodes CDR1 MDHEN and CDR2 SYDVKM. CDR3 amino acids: CASSLWGGRSYEQYF. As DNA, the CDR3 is TGTGCCAGCAGTTTATGGGGGGGGCGATCCTACGAGCAGTACTTC.

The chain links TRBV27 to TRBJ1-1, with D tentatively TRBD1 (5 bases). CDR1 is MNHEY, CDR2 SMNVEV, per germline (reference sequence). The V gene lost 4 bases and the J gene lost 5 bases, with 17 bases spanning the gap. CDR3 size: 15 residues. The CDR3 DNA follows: TGTGCCAGCAGTTCCGGACCGGGGCGCCGAACTGAAGCTTTCTTT. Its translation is CASSSGPGRRTEAFF.

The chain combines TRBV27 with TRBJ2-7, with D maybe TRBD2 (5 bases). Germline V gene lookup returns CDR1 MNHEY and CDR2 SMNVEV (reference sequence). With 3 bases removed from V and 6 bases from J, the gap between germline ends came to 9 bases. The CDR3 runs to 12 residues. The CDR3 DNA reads TGTGCCAGCAGTTTCATACGGGGCGAGCAGTACTTC. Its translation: CASSFIRGEQYF.

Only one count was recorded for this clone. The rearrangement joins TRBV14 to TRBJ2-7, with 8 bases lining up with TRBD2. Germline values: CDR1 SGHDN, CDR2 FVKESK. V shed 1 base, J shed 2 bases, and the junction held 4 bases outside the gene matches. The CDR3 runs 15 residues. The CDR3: CASSQASGGTYEQYF. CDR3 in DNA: TGTGCCAGCAGCCAAGCGAGCGGGGGAACCTACGAGCAGTACTTC.

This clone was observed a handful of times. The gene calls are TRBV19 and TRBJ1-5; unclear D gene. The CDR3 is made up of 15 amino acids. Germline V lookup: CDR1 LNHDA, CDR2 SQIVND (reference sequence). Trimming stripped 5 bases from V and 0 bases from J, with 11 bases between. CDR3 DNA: TGTGCCAGTAGTCAACGACACCTTAGCAATCAGCCCCAGCATTTT. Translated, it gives CASSQRHLSNQPQHF. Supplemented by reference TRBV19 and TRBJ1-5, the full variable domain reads DGGITQSPKYLFRKEGQNVTLSCEQNLNHDAMYWYRQDPGQGLRLIYYSQIVNDFQKGDIAEGYSVSREKKESFPLTVTSAQKNPTAFYLCASSQRHLSNQPQHFGDGTRLSIL.

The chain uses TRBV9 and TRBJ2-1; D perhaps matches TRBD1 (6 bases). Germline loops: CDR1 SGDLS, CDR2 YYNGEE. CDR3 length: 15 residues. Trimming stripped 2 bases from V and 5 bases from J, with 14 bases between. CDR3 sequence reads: CASSVGSGHHNEQFF. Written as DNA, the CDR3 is TGTGCCAGCAGCGTCGGGTCGGGACACCACAATGAGCAGTTCTTC.

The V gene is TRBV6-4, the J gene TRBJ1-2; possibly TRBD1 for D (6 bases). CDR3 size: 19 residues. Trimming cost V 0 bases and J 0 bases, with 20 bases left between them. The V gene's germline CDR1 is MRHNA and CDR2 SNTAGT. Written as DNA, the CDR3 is TGTGCCAGCAGTGACTCGATAGGGACAAGGGATGTTCCTAACTATGGCTACACCTTC. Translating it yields CASSDSIGTRDVPNYGYTF.

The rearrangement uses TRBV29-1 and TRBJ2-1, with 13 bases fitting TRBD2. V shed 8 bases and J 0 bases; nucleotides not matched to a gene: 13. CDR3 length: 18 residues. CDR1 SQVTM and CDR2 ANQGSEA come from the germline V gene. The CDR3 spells CSTGTSGTPLSSYNEQFF. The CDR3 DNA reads TGCAGCACCGGGACTAGCGGGACACCTTTGAGCTCCTACAATGAGCAGTTCTTC.

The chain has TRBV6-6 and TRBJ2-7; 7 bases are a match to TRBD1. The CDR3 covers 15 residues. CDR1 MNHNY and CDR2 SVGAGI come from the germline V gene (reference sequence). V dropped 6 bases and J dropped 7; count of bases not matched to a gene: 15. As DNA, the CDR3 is TGTGCCAGCAGCTTCCCCCCAGACAGGGTCGGAGAGCAGTACTTC. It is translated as CASSFPPDRVGEQYF.

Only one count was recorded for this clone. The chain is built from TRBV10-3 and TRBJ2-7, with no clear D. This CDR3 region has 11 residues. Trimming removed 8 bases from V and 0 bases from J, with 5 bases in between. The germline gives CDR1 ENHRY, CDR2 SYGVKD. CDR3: CAIADSYEQYF. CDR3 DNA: TGTGCCATCGCCGACTCCTACGAGCAGTACTTC.

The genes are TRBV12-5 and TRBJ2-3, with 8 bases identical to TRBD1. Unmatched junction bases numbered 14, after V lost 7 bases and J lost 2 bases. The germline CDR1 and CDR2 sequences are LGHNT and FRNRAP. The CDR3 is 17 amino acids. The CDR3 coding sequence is TGTGCTAGTGCCACACCGTCCAGGGGGCCCCCCACAGATACGCAGTATTTT. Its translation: CASATPSRGPPTDTQYF.

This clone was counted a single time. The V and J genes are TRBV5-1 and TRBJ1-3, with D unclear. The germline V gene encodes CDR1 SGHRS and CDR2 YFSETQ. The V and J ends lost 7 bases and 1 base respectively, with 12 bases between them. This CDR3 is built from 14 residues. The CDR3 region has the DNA TGCGCCAGCCGCCCCCGGGGATCTGGAAACACCATATATTTT. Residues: CASRPRGSGNTIYF.

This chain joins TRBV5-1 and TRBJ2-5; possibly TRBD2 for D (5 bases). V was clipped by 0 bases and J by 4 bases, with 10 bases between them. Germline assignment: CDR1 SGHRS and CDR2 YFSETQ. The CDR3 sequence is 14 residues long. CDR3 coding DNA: TGCGCCAGCAGCTTGGCGGGGAGTCGAGAGACCCAGTACTTC. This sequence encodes CASSLAGSRETQYF.

CDR3 in amino acids: CAITGPNYGYTF. CDR3 in DNA: TGTGCCATCACAGGGCCTAACTATGGCTACACCTTC. J is TRBJ1-2 and V is TRBV10-3; TRBD1 is a possible D gene (5 bases). In germline, CDR1 is ENHRY, CDR2 SYGVKD. V lost 7 bases, J lost 0 bases, and 6 bases lay in between. CDR3 length: 12 residues.

The CDR3 is CASSEGYRVTNEKLFF. The CDR3 nucleotides are TGTGCCAGCAGTGAGGGTTACAGGGTAACTAATGAAAAACTGTTTTTT. The chain carries TRBV6-1 and TRBJ1-4, with a weak D call TRBD1 (6 bases). From germline, CDR1 is MNHNS and CDR2 SASEGT. Trimming cost V 3 bases and J 1 base, with 12 bases left between them. This CDR3 comprises 16 residues.

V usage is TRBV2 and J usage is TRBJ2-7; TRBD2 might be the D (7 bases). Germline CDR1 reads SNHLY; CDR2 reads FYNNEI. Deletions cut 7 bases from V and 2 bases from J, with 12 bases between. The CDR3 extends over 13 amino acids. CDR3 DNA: TGTGCCAGCATGGGGGGGCCGACCTACGAGCAGTACTTC. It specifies CASMGGPTYEQYF.

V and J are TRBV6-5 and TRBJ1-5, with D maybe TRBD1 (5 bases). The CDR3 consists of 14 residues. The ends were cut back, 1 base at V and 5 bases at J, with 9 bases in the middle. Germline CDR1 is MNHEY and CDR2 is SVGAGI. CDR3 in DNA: TGTGCCAGCAGTTACTTCGGGGGAGATCAGCCCCAGCATTTT. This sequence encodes CASSYFGGDQPQHF.

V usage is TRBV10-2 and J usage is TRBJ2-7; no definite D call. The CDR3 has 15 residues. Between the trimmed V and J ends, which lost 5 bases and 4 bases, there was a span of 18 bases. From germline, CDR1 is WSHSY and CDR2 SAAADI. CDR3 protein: CASSIPATRIYEQYF. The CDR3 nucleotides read TGCGCCAGCAGTATACCGGCAACGCGGATTTACGAGCAGTACTTC.